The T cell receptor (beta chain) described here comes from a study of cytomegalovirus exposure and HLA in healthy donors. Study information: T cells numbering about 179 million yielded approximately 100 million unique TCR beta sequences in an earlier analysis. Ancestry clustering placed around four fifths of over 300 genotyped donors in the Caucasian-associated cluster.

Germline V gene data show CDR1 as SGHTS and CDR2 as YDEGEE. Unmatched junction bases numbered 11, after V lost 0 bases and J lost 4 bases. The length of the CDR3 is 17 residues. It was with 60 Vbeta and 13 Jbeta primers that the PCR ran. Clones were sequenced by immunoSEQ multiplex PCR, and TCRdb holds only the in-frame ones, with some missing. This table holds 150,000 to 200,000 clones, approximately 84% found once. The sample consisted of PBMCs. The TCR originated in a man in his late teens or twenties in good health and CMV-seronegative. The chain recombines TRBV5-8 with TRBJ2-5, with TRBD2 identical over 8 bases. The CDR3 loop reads CASSLGRASGRGETQYF. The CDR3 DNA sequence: TGTGCCAGCAGCTTGGGAAGGGCGAGCGGGAGAGGAGAGACCCAGTACTTC.